Shown below are 2 T cell receptor beta chains from a single sample sequenced in a study of cytomegalovirus exposure and HLA in healthy donors. The repertoire was sequenced with immunoSEQ multiplex PCR; TCRdb's copy has only in-frame clones and lacks some. The table has some 140,000 clones, about 86% seen once. Specimen: PBMCs. The source of these receptors is a human donor in good health.

The chain combines TRBV28 with TRBJ2-7; 7 positions match TRBD1. There are 15 residues in the CDR3. Germline loops: CDR1 MDHEN, CDR2 SYDVKM. J was trimmed by 4 bases and V by 7 bases; bases with no gene match: 13. The CDR3 sequence: CASTERGLRAYEQYF. The CDR3 DNA sequence: TGTGCCAGCACCGAGAGGGGGCTGAGAGCGTACGAGCAGTACTTC.

The gene calls are TRBV6-1 and TRBJ1-2, with D hard to call. The ends were cut back, 0 bases at V and 4 bases at J, with 12 bases in the middle. Germline V CDR1 and CDR2: MNHNS, SASEGT. The CDR3 extends over 15 amino acids. In nucleotides, the CDR3 is TGTGCCAGCAGTGAAGCGCTTACCGGGTCCTATGGCTACACCTTC. Its translation: CASSEALTGSYGYTF.